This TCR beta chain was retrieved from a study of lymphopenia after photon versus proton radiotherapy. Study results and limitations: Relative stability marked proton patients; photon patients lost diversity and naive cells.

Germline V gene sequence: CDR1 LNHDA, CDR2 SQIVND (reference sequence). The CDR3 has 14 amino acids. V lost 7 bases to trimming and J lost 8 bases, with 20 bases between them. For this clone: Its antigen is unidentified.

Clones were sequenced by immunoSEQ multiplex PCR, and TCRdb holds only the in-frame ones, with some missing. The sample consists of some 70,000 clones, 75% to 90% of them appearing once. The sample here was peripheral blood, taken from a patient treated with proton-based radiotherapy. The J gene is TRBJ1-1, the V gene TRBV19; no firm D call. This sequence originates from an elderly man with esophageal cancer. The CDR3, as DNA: TGTGCCAGTAAGCTCCAAAACTTCAACCTGGAAGCTTTCTTT. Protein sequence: CASKLQNFNLEAFF.